This T cell receptor (beta chain) was identified during a study of vaccination effects on CD4 cells after COVID-19. Study context: Participants were vaccinated with two doses of either the BNT162b2 or mRNA-1273 vaccine.

Of note for this clone: Its antigen is unknown.

Study conclusions and caveats: Late post-vaccination samples showed marked contraction of infection- and vaccine-induced clones.

The V gene lost 2 bases and the J gene lost 1 base, with 11 bases spanning the gap. This CDR3 comprises 16 residues. Germline V gene lookup returns CDR1 LGHNT and CDR2 FRNRAP. Sequencing was performed with immunoSEQ multiplex PCR; in TCRdb, only in-frame clones are kept and a portion is missing. Of tens of thousands of clones detected, roughly 74% appear once; the ten largest clones hold around 2.9%. CD4+ T cells specific for antigen were expanded with viral peptide pools by the ViraFEST assay before sequencing. Upon completion of 10 to 11 days in culture, CD4+ T cells were isolated. No vaccinee had earlier SARS-CoV-2 infection, and nucleocapsid antibodies were negative.

The source is a human donor who received a COVID-19 vaccine. This specimen consisted of CD4+ T cells from PBMCs cultured with HCoV-NL63 spike peptides, obtained before COVID-19 vaccination. The chain recombines TRBV12-5 with TRBJ2-2; no clear D gene. CDR3 protein: CASGLNPDRNTGELFF. The CDR3 DNA reads as TGTGCTAGTGGTTTGAACCCGGACCGGAACACCGGGGAGCTGTTTTTT.